The 11 T cell receptor beta chains presented below share a single source sample, sequenced in a study of T cell changes during pregnancy in multiple sclerosis. The assay was immunoSEQ multiplex PCR, and TCRdb's table has in-frame clones only and misses some. The sample lists tens of thousands of clones, 85% to 95% occurring once. The sample consisted of CD4+ T cells from peripheral blood mononuclear cells, taken before pregnancy. Receptors were obtained from a female donor with multiple sclerosis, enrolled in a pregnancy study.

For the CDR3, the DNA is TGTGCCAGTAGTATGTCTAAGGGGTTGAGCTACACCTTC. This gives the protein CASSMSKGLSYTF. The chain links TRBV19 to TRBJ1-2, with D perhaps TRBD1 (5 bases). Trimming took 3 bases from V and 9 from J, leaving 14 bases between them. Germline loops: CDR1 LNHDA, CDR2 SQIVND (reference sequence). The CDR3 length is 13 residues.

The rearrangement uses TRBV6-5 and TRBJ2-1; possibly TRBD2 for D (5 bases). Germline V gene data show CDR1 as MNHEY and CDR2 as SVGAGI. This CDR3 contains 12 residues. Between the trimmed V and J ends, which lost 4 bases and 8 bases, there was a span of 9 bases. CDR3 sequence: CASSSVEDEQFF. DNA for the CDR3: TGTGCCAGCAGTTCCGTGGAGGATGAGCAGTTCTTC.

This chain joins TRBV18 and TRBJ2-5; 9 nucleotides line up with TRBD1. Unmatched junction bases numbered 10, after V lost 1 base and J lost 7 bases. Per the germline V gene, CDR1 is KGHSH and CDR2 is LQKENI. CDR3 length: 16 residues. CDR3 DNA: TGTGCCAGCTCACCACAGTCGACAGGGGGAATGGGGACCCAGTACTTC. Protein product: CASSPQSTGGMGTQYF.

V is TRBV10-1 and J is TRBJ1-5, with unresolved D. The CDR3 contains 12 residues. V lost 7 bases, J lost 2 bases, and 6 bases lay in between. CDR1 is WNHNN and CDR2 is SYGVQD in the germline V gene (reference sequence). CDR3 bases: TGCGCCAGCAACACAGGCAATCAGCCCCAGCATTTT. It codes for CASNTGNQPQHF.

The chain has TRBV19 and TRBJ2-1; 10 bases fit TRBD2. CDR1 and CDR2 from the germline V gene are LNHDA and SQIVND (reference sequence). CDR3 length equals 16 residues. V dropped 0 bases and J dropped 10; count of bases not matched to a gene: 9. DNA for the CDR3: TGTGCCAGTAGTATAGATCATACTAGCGGGACAACAGAGCAGTTCTTC. As protein: CASSIDHTSGTTEQFF. The full variable domain, with the rest looked up from reference TRBV19 and TRBJ2-1, is DGGITQSPKYLFRKEGQNVTLSCEQNLNHDAMYWYRQDPGQGLRLIYYSQIVNDFQKGDIAEGYSVSREKKESFPLTVTSAQKNPTAFYLCASSIDHTSGTTEQFFGPGTRLTVL.

The gene calls are TRBV4-2 and TRBJ2-2; TRBD2 matches at 10 bases. V lost 2 bases to trimming and J lost 7 bases; unmatched junction nucleotides: 7. The germline V gene encodes CDR1 LGHNA and CDR2 YNFKEQ. The CDR3 consists of 16 residues. The CDR3 region is CASSQPSGSPGGELFF. DNA of the CDR3: TGTGCCAGCAGCCAACCTAGCGGGAGTCCCGGCGGGGAGCTGTTTTTT.

The V and J genes are TRBV10-3 and TRBJ1-1, with 8 nucleotides matching TRBD1. J lost 3 bases, V lost 10 bases, and 10 bases had no gene match. Germline CDR1 is ENHRY and CDR2 is SYGVKD. CDR3 size: 14 residues. CDR3 DNA sequence: TGTGCCACCAGGTCTACAGGGGGGCACACTGAAGCTTTCTTT. This gives the protein CATRSTGGHTEAFF.

The chain links TRBV2 to TRBJ2-1; 11 positions match TRBD2. Germline CDR1 and CDR2: SNHLY and FYNNEI. The CDR3 is 16 amino acids. After removal of 8 bases from V and 5 bases from J, the junction contained 11 bases not matched to a gene. For the CDR3, the DNA is TGTGCCAGCCTCCGGGCGGGACTAGCGGAGAACAATGAGCAGTTCTTC. This codes for CASLRAGLAENNEQFF.

The chain carries TRBV15 and TRBJ2-7; 8 bases line up with TRBD2. With 2 bases clipped from V and 5 bases from J, the junction kept 8 bases outside the gene matches. The CDR3 length is 15 residues. Looked up from germline, CDR1 is LNHNV and CDR2 is YYDKDF (reference sequence). CDR3 sequence (DNA): TGTGCCACCAGCAGACCCGGGACTAGTTATGACGAGCAGTACTTC. Amino acids: CATSRPGTSYDEQYF.

The chain uses TRBV19 and TRBJ1-1; D gene uncertain. This CDR3 is built from 15 residues. Germline CDR1 reads LNHDA; CDR2 reads SQIVND (reference sequence). The V and J ends lost 7 bases and 2 bases respectively, with 17 bases between them. CDR3 loop: CASTDKPGSNTEAFF. The CDR3 DNA reads as TGTGCCAGTACAGACAAACCCGGGAGCAACACTGAAGCTTTCTTT.

This chain uses TRBV23-1 with TRBJ2-1; 9 nucleotides align to TRBD1. TRBV23-1 is identified as an open reading frame with a role that is uncertain. This CDR3 comprises 16 residues. The V gene end was trimmed by 3 bases and the J gene end by 4 bases; junction bases not matched to a gene: 7. The DNA of the CDR3 is TGCGCCAGCAGTCAGTGGACAGGGGAGGGGTACAATGAGCAGTTCTTC. Its protein product is CASSQWTGEGYNEQFF.